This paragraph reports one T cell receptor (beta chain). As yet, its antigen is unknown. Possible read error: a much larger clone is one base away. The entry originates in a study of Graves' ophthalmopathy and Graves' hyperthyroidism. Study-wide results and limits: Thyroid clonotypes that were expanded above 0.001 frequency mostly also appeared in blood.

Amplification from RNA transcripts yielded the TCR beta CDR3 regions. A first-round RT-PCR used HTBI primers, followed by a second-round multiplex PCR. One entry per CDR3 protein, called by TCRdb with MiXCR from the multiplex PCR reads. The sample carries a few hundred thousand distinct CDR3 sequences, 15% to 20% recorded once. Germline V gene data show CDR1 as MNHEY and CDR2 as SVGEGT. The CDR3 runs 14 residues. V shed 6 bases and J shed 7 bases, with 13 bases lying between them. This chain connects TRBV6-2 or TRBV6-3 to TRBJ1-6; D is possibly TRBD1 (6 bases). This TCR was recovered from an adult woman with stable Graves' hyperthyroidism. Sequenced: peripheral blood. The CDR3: CASSQSGGNSPLHF. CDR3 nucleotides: TGTGCCAGCAGCCAATCGGGGGGCAATTCACCCCTCCACTTT.